This entry features one TCR beta chain sequence. Its matching antigen is unknown. Relative to the germline gene, one junction end is altered; a read error may explain this. The CDR3 length is 16 residues. The germline V gene has CDR1 DFQATT and CDR2 SNEGSKA (reference sequence). The data stem from a study of CD8 T cells in ankylosing spondylitis. Study results and caveats: Characteristic, it appeared, of ankylosing spondylitis blood was a TCR beta motif of about eight highly homologous variants. Within peripheral blood, clones linked to disease were CD8+ and relatively rare. Significant enrichment of disease-linked clones was reportedly seen in matched ankylosing spondylitis synovial fluid.

TCRdb processed the 5' RACE reads anew with MiXCR; each CDR3 protein has one entry. This repertoire shows hundreds of thousands of distinct CDR3 sequences, around 8% found once; its top ten account for more than 4%. The rearrangement links TRBV20-1 to TRBJ2-1; 11 bases map to TRBD2. Sample: blood, either unsorted or a sorted T cell fraction (not recorded which). The receptor was isolated from a female donor with ankylosing spondylitis or in good health (not recorded which). Here the CDR3 reads CCAFLRLAGMSNEQFF. For the CDR3, the DNA is TGCTGTGCCTTTCTCAGACTAGCGGGAATGAGTAATGAGCAGTTCTTC.